This TCR beta chain was sequenced for a study of blood T cell repertoires in COVID-19. Study summary: PBMCs, B-cell-depleted T cells, or T cells provided the cDNA or gDNA that made up the material.

Trimming removed 7 bases from V and 0 bases from J; junction bases left unmatched: 6. CDR1 and CDR2 (germline): MDHEN, SYDVKM. This CDR3 contains 15 residues. Original data processing: Reference gene primer amplification gave nucleated cell count estimates. Sequencing used immunoSEQ multiplex PCR; TCRdb keeps in-frame clones, though not all of them. For V, J and clone size, that table is used; D and trimming come from the DNA. The sample lists about 330,000 clones, roughly 90% occurring once. The chain has TRBV28 and TRBJ1-3, with TRBD1 identical over 7 bases. Specimen: PBMCs or T cells enriched from blood (not recorded which). The TCR sequence derives from a woman in her thirties who had recovered from COVID-19. The CDR3: CASTRQGLSGNTIYF. CDR3 DNA: TGTGCCAGCACAAGACAGGGCCTCTCTGGAAACACCATATATTTT.